The sequence of this TCR beta chain was determined in a study of T-cell reconstitution after alpha-beta-depleted transplantation in children. This clonotype has ten or more counts. Trimming pared 1 base from V and 6 bases from J, leaving 21 bases between. CDR3 length equals 16 residues. Germline CDR1 and CDR2: DFQATT and SNEGSKA (reference sequence). Construction of the TCRbeta library involved unique molecular identifiers. TCRdb called the PCR reads again in MiXCR, with one record for every CDR3 protein. The sample yields approximately 240,000 distinct CDR3 sequences, 9% to 10% seen once. The sample was PBMCs from the stem cell graft donor, taken from the stem cell graft. V and J are TRBV20-1 and TRBJ1-2; D is perhaps TRBD1 (5 bases). This receptor was obtained from a human donor who donated a stem cell graft to a child with SCID. CDR3 amino acids: CSARGGGAGKENGYTF. The CDR3 DNA is TGCAGTGCTAGAGGGGGCGGGGCAGGTAAAGAGAATGGCTACACCTTC.